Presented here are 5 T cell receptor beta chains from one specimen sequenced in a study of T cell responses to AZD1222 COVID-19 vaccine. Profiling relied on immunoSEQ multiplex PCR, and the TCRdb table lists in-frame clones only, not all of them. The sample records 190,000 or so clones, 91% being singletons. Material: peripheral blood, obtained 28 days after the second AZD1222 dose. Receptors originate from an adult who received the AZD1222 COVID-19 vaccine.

The CDR3 region is CASSLTVWTEAFF. The CDR3 DNA reads TGCGCCAGCAGCTTGACAGTTTGGACTGAAGCTTTCTTT. The chain couples TRBV5-1 to TRBJ1-1; D not resolved. Germline V lookup: CDR1 SGHRS, CDR2 YFSETQ. CDR3 size: 13 residues. Trimming cost V 1 base and J 5 bases, with 9 bases left between them.

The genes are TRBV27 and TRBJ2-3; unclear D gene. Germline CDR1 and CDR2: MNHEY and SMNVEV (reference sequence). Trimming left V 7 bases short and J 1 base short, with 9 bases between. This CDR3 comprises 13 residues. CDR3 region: CASNSEGTDTQYF. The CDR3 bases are TGTGCCAGCAACAGTGAGGGCACAGATACGCAGTATTTT.

This CDR3 reads CASSLSTGSSYNEQFF. The DNA of the CDR3 is TGTGCCAGCAGTTTATCGACGGGGAGCTCCTACAATGAGCAGTTCTTC. The rearrangement joins TRBV27 to TRBJ2-1, with D maybe TRBD2 (5 bases). Germline V gives CDR1 MNHEY, CDR2 SMNVEV (reference sequence). V was cut by 0 bases and J by 0 bases, with 9 bases left in between. This CDR3 spans 16 amino acids.

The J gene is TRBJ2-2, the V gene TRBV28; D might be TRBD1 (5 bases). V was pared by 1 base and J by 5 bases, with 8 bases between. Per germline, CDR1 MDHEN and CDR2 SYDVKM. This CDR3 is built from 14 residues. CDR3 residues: CASSLLQETGELFF. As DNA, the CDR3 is TGTGCCAGCAGTTTATTACAGGAAACCGGGGAGCTGTTTTTT.

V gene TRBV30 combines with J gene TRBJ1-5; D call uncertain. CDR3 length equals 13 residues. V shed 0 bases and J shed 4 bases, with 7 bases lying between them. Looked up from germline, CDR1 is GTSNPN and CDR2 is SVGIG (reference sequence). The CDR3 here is CAWSVVGNQPQHF. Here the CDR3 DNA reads TGTGCCTGGAGTGTAGTGGGAAATCAGCCCCAGCATTTT.